The present TCR beta chain was sequenced within a study of PD-1 blockade in classical Hodgkin lymphoma. Noted time point: newly diagnosed, previously untreated cHL patient sample. After PBMCs were thawed, their CD8+ T cells were isolated by magnetic negative selection. Investigators turned to newly diagnosed, untreated classical Hodgkin lymphoma PBMCs for comparison. Assay used: immunoSEQ multiplex PCR; TCRdb lists only in-frame clones, some missing. The data contain 19,000 or so clones, approximately 87% of them singletons. J gave up 7 bases and V 4 bases, and 11 bases lay outside the gene matches. This CDR3 has 17 residues. CDR1 and CDR2 (germline): LNHDA, SQIVND (reference sequence).

This TCR was sampled from a human donor with classical Hodgkin lymphoma. This chain links TRBV19 with TRBJ2-1; TRBD2 agrees at 12 bases. The material sequenced was CD8+ T cells from blood. DNA of the CDR3: TGTGCCAGTAGTACAACTAGCGGGGGGCCCATCGGAAATGAGCAGTTCTTC. Residues: CASSTTSGGPIGNEQFF.